Presented here are 18 T cell receptor beta chains from one specimen sequenced in a study of shared clonotypes between healthy human individuals. Clones were sequenced by immunoSEQ multiplex PCR, and TCRdb holds only the in-frame ones, with some missing. The sample lists roughly 2.1 million clones; about 93% were seen once. Selected positively for CCR7 and CD45RO-negative, naive CD8 cells excluded terminally differentiated effector memory CD45RA+ cells. What was sequenced was naive CD8+ T cells from PBMCs. The receptors here all came from a man in his late teens or twenties in good health. Some clones in this sample may be carry-over from other donors' samples.

The V and J genes are TRBV27 and TRBJ2-3; TRBD2 is a possible D gene (6 bases). The CDR3 covers 18 residues. Trimming cost V 7 bases and J 2 bases, with 25 bases left between them. Germline V gives CDR1 MNHEY, CDR2 SMNVEV (reference sequence). CDR3 loop: CASTQSWRLGDSTDTQYF. The CDR3 DNA reads TGTGCCAGCACCCAGAGTTGGAGATTGGGGGACTCCACAGATACGCAGTATTTT.

This clone was seen more than once but under ten times. The chain recombines TRBV27 with TRBJ1-2; perhaps TRBD1 as D (6 bases). The length of the CDR3 is 14 residues. V lost 5 bases and J 5 bases, leaving 15 bases between the germline ends. Germline V gene data show CDR1 as MNHEY and CDR2 as SMNVEV (reference sequence). CDR3 nucleotides: TGTGCCAGCAGTCCCCAAGGGGGATCTTATGGCTACACCTTC. Translation gives CASSPQGGSYGYTF.

The rearrangement joins TRBV10-3 to TRBJ2-6; 9 nucleotides match TRBD1. V dropped 5 bases and J dropped 5; count of bases not matched to a gene: 22. Looked up from germline, CDR1 is ENHRY and CDR2 is SYGVKD. There are 21 residues in the CDR3. CDR3 nucleotides: TGTGCCATCAGTTCACCAGGGGTGGCCCCGGGACAGGGCGAGAGGGCCAACGTCCTGACTTTC. Translation gives CAISSPGVAPGQGERANVLTF.

The CDR3 region has the DNA TGTGCCAGCAGCTCACTGTTCGGCTATGGCTACACCTTC. This encodes CASSSLFGYGYTF. The chain carries TRBV7-9 and TRBJ1-2; D unresolved. V was clipped by 4 bases and J by 4 bases, with 10 bases between them. Germline lookup yields CDR1 SEHNR and CDR2 FQNEAQ (reference sequence). The CDR3 covers 13 residues. Full variable domain (remainder filled in from reference TRBV7-9 and TRBJ1-2): DTGVSQNPRHKITKRGQNVTFRCDPISEHNRLYWYRQTLGQGPEFLTYFQNEAQLEKSRLLSDRFSAERPKGSFSTLEIQRTEQGDSAMYLCASSSLFGYGYTFGSGTRLTVV.

V is TRBV6-7 and J is TRBJ2-3; 10 nucleotides match TRBD2. Being an ORF, TRBV6-7 has a function that is uncertain. The CDR3 runs 23 residues. V shed 8 bases and J 0 bases; nucleotides not matched to a gene: 29. This CDR3 reads CASSPGQLEREGRCLSSTDTQYF. DNA for the CDR3: TGTGCCAGCTCACCGGGACAGCTGGAGCGGGAGGGCCGGTGCCTCTCAAGCACAGATACGCAGTATTTT.

The chain joins TRBV27 to TRBJ2-1; D remains unclear. Germline values: CDR1 MNHEY, CDR2 SMNVEV (reference sequence). The CDR3 has 15 residues. Trimming pared 2 bases from V and 6 bases from J, leaving 14 bases between. CDR3 in amino acids: CASSLRGTVSNEQFF. The CDR3 nucleotides are TGTGCCAGCAGTTTAAGAGGTACTGTATCCAATGAGCAGTTCTTC.

The chain employs TRBV27 and TRBJ1-2; D unclear. Germline lookup yields CDR1 MNHEY and CDR2 SMNVEV (reference sequence). Trimming shortened V by 8 bases and J by 7 bases, and 14 bases separated the two germline ends. This CDR3 has 12 residues. The chain's CDR3 is CASRGVGVGYTF. For the CDR3, the DNA is TGTGCCAGCCGCGGGGTTGGGGTTGGCTACACCTTC.

V and J are TRBV7-9 and TRBJ2-1, with 7 positions matching TRBD2. Germline V gives CDR1 SEHNR, CDR2 FQNEAQ (reference sequence). This CDR3 is built from 15 residues. With V trimmed by 2 bases and J by 7 bases, 8 bases remained unmatched. The CDR3 sequence: CASSLPLAEGNEQFF. CDR3 DNA sequence: TGTGCCAGCAGCTTACCGCTAGCGGAAGGGAATGAGCAGTTCTTC.

The chain couples TRBV18 to TRBJ2-2; no clear D. The CDR3 is 17 amino acids. The germline CDR1 and CDR2 sequences are KGHSH and LQKENI. Deletions cut 2 bases from V and 1 base from J, with 14 bases between. Written as DNA, the CDR3 is TGTGCCAGCTCACCAAATGTAGGCCTCTTGAACACCGGGGAGCTGTTTTTT. Translating gives CASSPNVGLLNTGELFF.

This rearrangement joins TRBV19 to TRBJ1-1, with 7 bases fitting TRBD1. The CDR3 is made up of 17 amino acids. The J segment lost 0 bases and the V segment lost 3 bases, leaving 10 bases of the junction unmatched. CDR1 is LNHDA and CDR2 is SQIVND in the germline V gene (reference sequence). The CDR3 sequence: CASSIITGDYMNTEAFF. The DNA of the CDR3 is TGTGCCAGTAGTATCATAACAGGGGATTATATGAACACTGAAGCTTTCTTT.

This clone was counted a single time. V is TRBV6-6 and J is TRBJ1-1; D is possibly TRBD1 (5 bases). In germline, CDR1 is MNHNY, CDR2 SVGAGI (reference sequence). Trimming removed 7 bases at V and 0 bases at J, with 9 bases between. CDR3 length: 13 residues. CDR3 loop: CASTGTVNTEAFF. CDR3 nucleotides: TGTGCCAGCACAGGGACCGTGAACACTGAAGCTTTCTTT.

About this clone: This same CDR3 is encoded by further DNA sequences in the sample. The CDR3, as DNA: TGTGCCACCAGCAGAGGGGACGGCGGACAAGAGACCCAGTACTTC. Translating it yields CATSRGDGGQETQYF. This chain joins TRBV15 and TRBJ2-5; the D gene could be TRBD1 or TRBD2 (5 bases each). The V end was cut by 1 base, the J end by 2 bases, with 11 bases between. CDR1 and CDR2 from the germline V gene are LNHNV and YYDKDF (reference sequence). The CDR3 is made up of 15 amino acids.

The rearrangement uses TRBV29-1 and TRBJ2-5, with 9 bases that match TRBD2. The CDR3 is 18 residues long. The V and J ends lost 0 bases and 4 bases, in that order; junction bases with no gene match: 15. Germline V gene sequence: CDR1 SQVTM, CDR2 ANQGSEA. The CDR3 region is CSVEDPGVAGVGRETQYF. CDR3 in DNA: TGCAGCGTTGAAGATCCAGGGGTAGCGGGAGTGGGGAGAGAGACCCAGTACTTC.

The chain recombines TRBV15 with TRBJ2-1, with 8 positions matching TRBD1. The CDR3 totals 15 residues. V shed 1 base, J shed 4 bases, and the junction held 3 bases outside the gene matches. Germline CDR1 reads LNHNV; CDR2 reads YYDKDF (reference sequence). DNA for the CDR3: TGTGCCACCAGCAGAGCCAGGGGGCCTTACAATGAGCAGTTCTTC. Its translation is CATSRARGPYNEQFF. The entire variable domain, with the rest obtained from reference TRBV15 and TRBJ2-1, is as follows: DAMVIQNPRYQVTQFGKPVTLSCSQTLNHNVMYWYQQKSSQAPKLLFHYYDKDFNNEADTPDNFQSRRPNTSFCFLDIRSPGLGDTAMYLCATSRARGPYNEQFFGPGTRLTVL.

CDR3 nucleotides: TGCGCCAGCAGGGAAGGACTAGCGGGACTCTCTCGGACCTACGAGCAGTACTTC. This translates into CASREGLAGLSRTYEQYF. The chain uses TRBV4-1 and TRBJ2-7, with TRBD2 identical over 12 bases. Germline lookup yields CDR1 MGHRA and CDR2 YSYEKL. This CDR3 region has 18 residues. The V and J ends lost 6 bases and 2 bases, in that order; junction bases with no gene match: 14.

A note on this clone: The same CDR3 can be traced to other DNA sequences in this sample. The chain recombines TRBV19 with TRBJ1-1; D is ambiguous. Germline V gene lookup returns CDR1 LNHDA and CDR2 SQIVND (reference sequence). The CDR3 is made up of 11 amino acids. V lost 5 bases and J lost 7, with 8 bases in between. The CDR3 DNA reads TGTGCCAGTAGTCAAGGCGTTGAAGCTTTCTTT. Residues: CASSQGVEAFF.

The V and J genes are TRBV2 and TRBJ1-1; D uncertain. CDR1 and CDR2 from the germline V gene are SNHLY and FYNNEI. The CDR3 runs 13 residues. The V end was cut by 0 bases, the J end by 4 bases, with 6 bases between. The CDR3 is CASSEAPRTEAFF. In nucleotides, the CDR3 is TGTGCCAGCAGTGAAGCCCCCCGCACTGAAGCTTTCTTT.

The chain is built from TRBV9 and TRBJ2-7; D is undetermined. Trimming took off 3 bases at V and 6 bases at J, with 22 bases between the two ends. The CDR3 contains 16 residues. Germline CDR1 SGDLS, CDR2 YYNGEE. The CDR3 loop reads CASSDESGPVFGEQYF. CDR3 in DNA: TGTGCCAGCAGCGACGAAAGTGGGCCCGTCTTTGGCGAGCAGTACTTC.